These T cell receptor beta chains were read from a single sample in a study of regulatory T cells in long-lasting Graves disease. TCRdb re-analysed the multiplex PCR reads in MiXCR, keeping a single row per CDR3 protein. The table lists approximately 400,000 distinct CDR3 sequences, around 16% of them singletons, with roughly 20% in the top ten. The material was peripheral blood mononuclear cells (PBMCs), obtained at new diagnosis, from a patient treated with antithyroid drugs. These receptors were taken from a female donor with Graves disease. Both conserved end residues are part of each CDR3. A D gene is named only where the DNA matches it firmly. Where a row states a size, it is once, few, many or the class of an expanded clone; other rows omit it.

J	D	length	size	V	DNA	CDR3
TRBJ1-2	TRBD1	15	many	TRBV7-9	TGTGCCAGCAGCGAGGGACAGGGTGTATCGGATGGCTACACCTTC	CASSEGQGVSDGYTF
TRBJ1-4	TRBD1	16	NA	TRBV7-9	TGTGCCAGCAGCTTAACCAACCAGGGGGCTAATGAAAAACTGTTTTTT	CASSLTNQGANEKLFF
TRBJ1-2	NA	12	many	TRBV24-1	TGTGCCACTAGAGATCCACGCTATGGCTACACCTTC	CATRDPRYGYTF
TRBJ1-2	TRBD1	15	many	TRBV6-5	TGTGCCAGCAGTTACTCCGGGACAGGGCACTATGGCTACACCTTC	CASSYSGTGHYGYTF
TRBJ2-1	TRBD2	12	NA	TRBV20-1	TGCAGTGCTCAGCGGGAGGTGGCTGAGCAGTTCTTC	CSAQREVAEQFF
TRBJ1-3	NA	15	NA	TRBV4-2	TGTGCCAGCAGCCAAGATTGGGTCTCTGGAAACACCATATATTTT	CASSQDWVSGNTIYF
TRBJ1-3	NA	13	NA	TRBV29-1	TGCAGCGTCCTGATCCACTCTGGAAACACCATATATTTT	CSVLIHSGNTIYF
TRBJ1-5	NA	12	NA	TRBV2	TGTGCCAGCAGTATATTTAATCAGCCCCAGCATTTT	CASSIFNQPQHF
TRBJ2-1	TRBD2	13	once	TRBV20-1	TGCAGTGCTAGAGTCCAACTAGCGGGGGAGCAGTTCTTC	CSARVQLAGEQFF
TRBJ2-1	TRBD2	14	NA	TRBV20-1	TGCAGTGCTAGAGGTCCTTCTAGCGGGAGCGAGCAGTTCTTC	CSARGPSSGSEQFF
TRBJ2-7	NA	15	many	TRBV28	TGTGCCAGCAGTTTGTCAGAGACGGTCGCCTACGAGCAGTACTTC	CASSLSETVAYEQYF